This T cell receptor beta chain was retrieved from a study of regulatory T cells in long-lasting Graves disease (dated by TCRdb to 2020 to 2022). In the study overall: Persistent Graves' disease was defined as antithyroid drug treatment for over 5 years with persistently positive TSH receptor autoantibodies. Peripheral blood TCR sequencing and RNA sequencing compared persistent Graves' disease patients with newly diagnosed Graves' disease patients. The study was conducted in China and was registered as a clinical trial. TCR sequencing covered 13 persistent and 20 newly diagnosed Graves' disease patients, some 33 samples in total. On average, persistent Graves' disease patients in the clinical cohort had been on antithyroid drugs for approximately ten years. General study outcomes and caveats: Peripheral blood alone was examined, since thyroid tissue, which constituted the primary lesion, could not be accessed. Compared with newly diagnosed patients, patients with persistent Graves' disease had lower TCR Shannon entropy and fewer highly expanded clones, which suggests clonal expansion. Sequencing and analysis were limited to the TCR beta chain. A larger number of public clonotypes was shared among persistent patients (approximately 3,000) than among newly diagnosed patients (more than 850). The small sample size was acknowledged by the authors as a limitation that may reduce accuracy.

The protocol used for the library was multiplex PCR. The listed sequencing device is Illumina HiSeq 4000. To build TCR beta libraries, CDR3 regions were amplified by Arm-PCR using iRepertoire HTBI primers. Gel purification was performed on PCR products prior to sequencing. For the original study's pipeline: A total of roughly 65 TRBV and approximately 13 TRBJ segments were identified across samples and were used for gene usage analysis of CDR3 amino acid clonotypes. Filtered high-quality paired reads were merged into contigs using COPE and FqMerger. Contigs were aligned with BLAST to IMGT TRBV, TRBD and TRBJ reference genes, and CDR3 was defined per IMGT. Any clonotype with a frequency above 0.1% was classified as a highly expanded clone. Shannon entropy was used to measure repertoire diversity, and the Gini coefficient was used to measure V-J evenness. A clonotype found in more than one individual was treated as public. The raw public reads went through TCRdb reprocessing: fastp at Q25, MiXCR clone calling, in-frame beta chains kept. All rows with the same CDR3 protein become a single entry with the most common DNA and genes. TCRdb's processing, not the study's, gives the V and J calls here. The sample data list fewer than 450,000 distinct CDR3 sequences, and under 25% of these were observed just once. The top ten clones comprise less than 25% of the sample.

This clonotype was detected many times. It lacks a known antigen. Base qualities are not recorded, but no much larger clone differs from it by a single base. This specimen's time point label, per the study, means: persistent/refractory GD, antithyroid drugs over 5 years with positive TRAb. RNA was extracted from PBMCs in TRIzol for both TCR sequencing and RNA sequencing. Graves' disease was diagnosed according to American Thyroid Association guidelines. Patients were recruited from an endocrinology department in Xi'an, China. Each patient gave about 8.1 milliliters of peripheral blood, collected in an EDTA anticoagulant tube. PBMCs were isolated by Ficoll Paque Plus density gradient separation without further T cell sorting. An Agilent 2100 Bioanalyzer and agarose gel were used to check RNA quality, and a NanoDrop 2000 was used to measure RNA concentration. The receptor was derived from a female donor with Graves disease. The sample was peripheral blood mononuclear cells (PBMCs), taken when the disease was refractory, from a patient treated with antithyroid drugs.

In nucleotides, the sequence is TGTGCCAGCAGCTCGCCGGGGACTGCTGAAGCTTTCTTT. It codes for CASSSPGTAEAFF. In this chain, TRBV11-2 is recombined with TRBJ1-1, and perhaps TRBD1 as D gene, on 5 matching bases. The CDR3 covers 13 residues, taking in both the cysteine and the phenylalanine. Solely the CDR3 DNA is kept, with 39 bases framed from the first base. Based on the germline V gene, the CDR1 and CDR2 sequences are SGHAT and FQNNGV. V is reduced by 4 bases and J by 6 bases, leaving a spacing of 12 bases between them. Extended through the reference TRBV11-2 and TRBJ1-1 proteins, this CDR3 yields the full variable domain: EAGVAQSPRYKIIEKRQSVAFWCNPISGHATLYWYQQILGQGPKLLIQFQNNGVVDDSQLPKDRFSAERLKGVDSTLKIQPAKLEDSAVYLCASSSPGTAEAFFGQGTRLTVV.